The entry below describes one T cell receptor beta chain. How the authors handled the data: Quantification of nucleated cells was approximated via reference gene primer amplification. This table comes from immunoSEQ multiplex PCR, and its TCRdb copy is limited to in-frame clones, with some not included. V and J calls and clone size follow that table, whereas D and trimming were derived from the DNA. The sample consists of roughly 200,000 clones, approximately 91% of them appearing once. The CDR3 sequence is 18 residues long. CDR1 is MNHNS and CDR2 is SASEGT in the germline V gene. V was clipped by 2 bases and J by 3 bases, with 23 bases between them. This sample is part of a study of blood T cell repertoires in COVID-19. The wider study: The study drew acute and convalescent COVID-19 samples from the United States, Italy and Spain. Sample material is recorded as cDNA or gDNA derived from T cells, B-cell-depleted T cells, or PBMCs.

The J gene is TRBJ2-7, the V gene TRBV6-1; D gene unclear. Material for sequencing was peripheral blood. This receptor was taken from a man younger than 35 with active or convalescent COVID-19. CDR3 region: CASSEFSSPADGYYEQYF. The CDR3 DNA reads TGTGCCAGCAGTGAATTTAGCTCACCGGCTGACGGCTACTACGAGCAGTACTTC.